Detailed here is one T cell receptor (beta chain). Study processing details: The authors estimated nucleated cell counts from reference gene primer amplification. Measured with immunoSEQ multiplex PCR; TCRdb has only the in-frame clones, and not every one. D and trimming come from the DNA, and the V and J calls and clone size come from that table. In the table there are around 700,000 clones, 70% to 90% of which are singletons. This record comes from a study of blood T cell repertoires in COVID-19. The overall study: COVID-19 samples from acute and convalescent phases originated in the United States, Italy and Spain. PBMCs, B-cell-depleted T cells, or T cells provided the cDNA or gDNA that made up the material.

This CDR3 region has 17 residues. CDR1 LNHDA and CDR2 SQIVND come from the germline V gene (reference sequence). J lost 4 bases, V lost 7 bases, and 18 bases had no gene match. Input material: peripheral blood. The receptor's source is a young woman with acute or convalescent COVID-19. V usage is TRBV19 and J usage is TRBJ1-2; 7 bases fit TRBD1. The CDR3 spells CASTVPQGENRVYGYTF. Here the CDR3 DNA reads TGTGCCAGTACCGTCCCGCAGGGGGAGAATCGTGTCTATGGCTACACCTTC.